The 10 T cell receptor beta chains reported below all come from one sample, sequenced in a study of breast tumors, draining lymph nodes, adjacent tissues. MiXCR, run by TCRdb on the multiplex PCR reads, gives a single entry per CDR3 protein. In the table there are some 170,000 distinct CDR3 sequences, approximately 30% of which are singletons. Axillary draining lymph nodes of breast cancer patients supplied the node samples. The source material was axillary lymph node tissue. These receptors came from a female donor with breast cancer. Some clones in this sample may be carry-over from other donors' samples.

The CDR3 bases are TGTGCCAGCAGCTTATGGTCTAGCGGGAGGGCGAAGCTCCAGCATTTT. It translates to CASSLWSSGRAKLQHF. The chain uses TRBV7-3 and TRBJ1-5; D ambiguous. The CDR3 is 16 residues long. Trimming removed 2 bases at V and 12 bases at J, with 23 bases between. Germline V gene data show CDR1 as SGHTA and CDR2 as FQGTGA.

Comments on this clonotype: It may be a read error: a sequence one base away is much more abundant. The chain joins TRBV6-1 to TRBJ1-4, with 7 bases matching TRBD1. The germline CDR1 and CDR2 sequences are MNHNS and SASEGT. This CDR3 comprises 13 residues. The CDR3 is CASRYTGVERLFF. CDR3 DNA: TGTGCCAGCAGGTATACAGGGGTCGAAAGACTGTTTTTT.

This chain connects TRBV7-2 to TRBJ1-5; D not resolved. The CDR3 is 15 amino acids. Deletions cut 5 bases from V and 1 base from J, with 12 bases between. Germline lookup yields CDR1 SGHTA and CDR2 FQGNSA. Here the CDR3 DNA reads TGTGCCAGCAGCGTCGGCCCTGGGAGCAATCAGCCCCAGCATTTT. Protein sequence: CASSVGPGSNQPQHF.

This clonotype came up many times. The rearrangement links TRBV12-3 or TRBV12-4 to TRBJ1-2; weak D call: TRBD1 (5 bases). The V end lost 6 bases, the J end lost 5 bases, and 13 bases lay between the germline ends. The CDR3 loop spans 13 amino acids. The CDR3 DNA is TGTGCCAGCAGGGACGACAGACCTTATGGCTACACCTTC. Its translation: CASRDDRPYGYTF.

This clonotype came up many times. The chain couples TRBV19 to TRBJ1-5; 9 bases match TRBD1. The CDR3 length is 16 residues. V lost 5 bases to trimming and J lost 6 bases; unmatched junction nucleotides: 11. Germline V lookup: CDR1 LNHDA, CDR2 SQIVND (reference sequence). The CDR3 loop is CASSPIRQGGGQPQHF. CDR3 nucleotide sequence: TGTGCCAGTAGTCCTATCCGACAGGGGGGAGGTCAGCCCCAGCATTTT.

This clonotype occurred many times. The chain is built from TRBV7-8 and TRBJ2-1; D remains ambiguous. This CDR3 spans 13 amino acids. Trimming stripped 3 bases from V and 5 bases from J, with 8 bases between. Germline V lookup: CDR1 SGHVS, CDR2 FQNEAQ. The CDR3 reads CASSFKRDNEQFF. CDR3 nucleotides: TGTGCCAGCAGCTTCAAGCGAGACAATGAGCAGTTCTTC.

This clonotype was picked up many times. This chain uses TRBV12-3 or TRBV12-4 with TRBJ1-2; TRBD1 matches at 11 bases. Germline trimming cut 6 bases from V and 7 bases from J; bases unmatched to any gene: 10. This CDR3 comprises 15 residues. The CDR3 protein is CASRGTGGVRGGYTF. The CDR3 DNA sequence: TGTGCCAGCAGAGGGACAGGGGGTGTCCGGGGTGGCTACACCTTC.

This clonotype was picked up many times. The gene calls are TRBV5-8 and TRBJ2-5, with 13 bases lining up with TRBD2. There are 16 residues in the CDR3. Germline-derived CDR1 and CDR2 are SGHTS and YDEGEE. The junction had 9 bases not matched to a gene; V was cut back by 5 bases and J by 5 bases. CDR3 in DNA: TGTGCCAGCAGTGAACTAGCGGGAGGGCCTAGGGAGACCCAGTACTTC. Residues: CASSELAGGPRETQYF.

This clonotype was seen ten or more times. This rearrangement joins TRBV7-3 to TRBJ2-2; D may be TRBD1 (6 bases). The germline CDR1 and CDR2 sequences are SGHTA and FQGTGA. CDR3 length equals 16 residues. V lost 0 bases, J lost 1 base, and 9 bases lay in between. For the CDR3, the DNA is TGTGCCAGCAGCTTAACAAGAGGGGGGAACACCGGGGAGCTGTTTTTT. Amino acids: CASSLTRGGNTGELFF.

This clonotype appeared many times. This rearrangement joins TRBV10-2 to TRBJ2-1; D not certain. V gave up 0 bases and J gave up 6 bases, with 9 bases separating them. CDR3 length: 14 amino acids. Germline CDR1 reads WSHSY; CDR2 reads SAAADI. In DNA, the CDR3 is TGCGCCAGCAGTGAGTCGGTACTCTTCAATGAGCAGTTCTTC. Translating it yields CASSESVLFNEQFF.